This T cell receptor (beta chain) was observed in a study of T cell changes during pregnancy in multiple sclerosis. This clone rates as medium-sized. Per germline, CDR1 MDHEN and CDR2 SYDVKM. V dropped 4 bases and J dropped 3; count of bases not matched to a gene: 8. CDR3 size: 15 residues. The method was immunoSEQ multiplex PCR; TCRdb's version includes in-frame clones alone and lacks a portion of them. Counted here are tens of thousands of clones, 88% occurring once; the ten biggest clones make up over 0.95%. The chain couples TRBV28 to TRBJ2-7; TRBD1 matches at 8 bases. The clonotype comes from a female donor with multiple sclerosis, enrolled in a pregnancy study. The sequencing here drew on CD4+ T cells from peripheral blood mononuclear cells, taken in the second trimester of pregnancy. In DNA form, the CDR3 reads TGTGCCAGCAGTTCAACCGGGACAGGACTCTACGAGCAGTACTTC. Amino acids: CASSSTGTGLYEQYF.